This entry lists 29 T cell receptor beta chains sequenced from one sample in a study of blood T cell repertoires in COVID-19. Assay used: immunoSEQ multiplex PCR; TCRdb lists only in-frame clones, some missing. The profile covers roughly 15,000 clones, with about 90% appearing a single time and roughly 4.7% taken by the ten largest. Sequenced material: peripheral blood. Receptors originate from a man aged 55 to 70 with active COVID-19.

The DNA for the CDR3 is TGTGCCAGCAGCCAAGATTGGGCAGCCGAGCAGTACGTC. It specifies CASSQDWAAEQYV. The chain carries TRBV4-2 and TRBJ2-7; D is undetermined. CDR3 size: 13 residues. The germline V gene encodes CDR1 LGHNA and CDR2 YNFKEQ. V was pared by 0 bases and J by 6 bases, with 9 bases between.

The chain is built from TRBV19 and TRBJ1-4; no firm D call. There are 13 residues in the CDR3. Germline-derived CDR1 and CDR2 are LNHDA and SQIVND (reference sequence). Between the trimmed V and J ends, which lost 6 bases and 8 bases, there was a span of 13 bases. The CDR3 nucleotides read TGTGCCAGTAGGGTCCATACGCGGGAAAAACTGTTTTTT. Residues: CASRVHTREKLFF. Looking up the rest from reference TRBV19 and TRBJ1-4 gives the full variable domain: DGGITQSPKYLFRKEGQNVTLSCEQNLNHDAMYWYRQDPGQGLRLIYYSQIVNDFQKGDIAEGYSVSREKKESFPLTVTSAQKNPTAFYLCASRVHTREKLFFGSGTQLSVL.

The rearrangement uses TRBV7-3 and TRBJ1-1; D is unresolved. The CDR3 runs to 16 residues. The ends were cut back, 6 bases at V and 4 bases at J, with 21 bases in the middle. CDR1 is SGHTA and CDR2 is FQGTGA in the germline V gene. In DNA form, the CDR3 reads TGTGCCAGCAGGTTGGATGCAGGCGGGGTCCCCACTGAAGCTTTCTTT. Its translation is CASRLDAGGVPTEAFF.

This clone is a singleton in its sample. The chain carries TRBV12-3 or TRBV12-4 and TRBJ1-2; 8 nucleotides agree with TRBD1. Trimming at V came to 5 bases and at J to 7 bases, leaving 6 bases not matched to a gene. The CDR3 is 13 amino acids. The CDR3 DNA is TGTGCCAGCAGTCTCGGACAGGGAAGTGGCTACACCTTC. It yields the protein CASSLGQGSGYTF.

The J gene is TRBJ2-5, the V gene TRBV29-1; 7 bases fit TRBD2. V lost 2 bases to trimming and J lost 4 bases; unmatched junction nucleotides: 13. The CDR3 covers 16 residues. Germline V gene sequence: CDR1 SQVTM, CDR2 ANQGSEA. CDR3 in DNA: TGCAGCGTTGAACCTGGGGGACCGGGCGGGGGAGAGACCCAGTACTTC. It codes for CSVEPGGPGGGETQYF.

This clone was recorded once. The gene calls are TRBV6-5 and TRBJ1-6; 7 nucleotides agree with TRBD1. CDR1 and CDR2 (germline): MNHEY, SVGAGI. J gave up 8 bases and V 6 bases, and 7 bases lay outside the gene matches. The CDR3 spans 14 residues. The CDR3 loop is CASSDREGDSPLHF. CDR3 DNA: TGTGCCAGCAGCGACAGGGAAGGGGATTCACCCCTCCACTTT.

CDR3 DNA sequence: TGTGCCAGCAGTGAAAACGGGTTAGATGAGCAGTTCTTC. Amino acids: CASSENGLDEQFF. V and J are TRBV2 and TRBJ2-1, with no clear D. V was cut by 2 bases and J by 8 bases, with 10 bases left in between. Looked up from germline, CDR1 is SNHLY and CDR2 is FYNNEI. The CDR3 runs 13 residues.

J is TRBJ2-1 and V is TRBV24-1; 10 bases are a match to TRBD2. The CDR3 has 16 residues. The trim removed 4 bases at V and 6 bases at J, leaving 8 bases unmatched. Looked up from germline, CDR1 is KGHDR and CDR2 is SFDVKD. The CDR3 here is CATSDHLAGAFNEQFF. The DNA for the CDR3 is TGTGCCACCAGTGACCACCTAGCGGGGGCCTTCAATGAGCAGTTCTTC.

The CDR3 bases are TGCAGCTCCCCGGGGGGGGGAGACACTGAAGCTTTCTTT. It translates to CSSPGGGDTEAFF. The gene calls are TRBV29-1 and TRBJ1-1, with D tentatively TRBD1 (5 bases). The CDR3 has 13 residues. The V gene lost 8 bases and the J gene lost 3 bases, with 16 bases spanning the gap. The germline gives CDR1 SQVTM, CDR2 ANQGSEA.

J is TRBJ1-6 and V is TRBV7-5; the table's D call of TRBD1 was not tested on the DNA. TRBV7-5 is reported as a pseudogene. The CDR3 length is 19 residues. The CDR3 DNA reads as TGTGTCAGAAGCTTAGTTAGTGGTGGACAGGGCTTGGGTAATTCACCCCTCCACTTT. It specifies CVRSLVSGGQGLGNSPLHF.

This clone was seen a single time. The V call is TRBV12-3 or TRBV12-4, the J call TRBJ1-2; no reliable D call. V was pared by 6 bases and J by 7 bases, with 15 bases between. The CDR3 totals 13 residues. The CDR3 DNA follows: TGTGCCAGCAGCCACCGGGCGCGGGTTGGCTACACCTTC. Protein: CASSHRARVGYTF.

The chain employs TRBV10-3 and TRBJ2-2, with D possibly matching TRBD1 (5 bases). V lost 4 bases and J 0 bases, leaving 6 bases between the germline ends. The CDR3 sequence is 14 residues long. CDR1 is ENHRY, CDR2 SYGVKD, per germline. The CDR3 protein is CAISGQSNTGELFF. CDR3 coding DNA: TGTGCCATCAGTGGACAGTCGAACACCGGGGAGCTGTTTTTT.

The chain carries TRBV7-9 and TRBJ1-4, with D uncertain. The CDR3 sequence is 15 residues long. V was shortened by 1 base and J by 7 bases, with 13 bases between the two germline ends. The V gene's germline CDR1 is SEHNR and CDR2 FQNEAQ (reference sequence). This chain's CDR3 is CASSLGSASGEKLFF. For the CDR3, the DNA is TGTGCCAGCAGCTTAGGTTCTGCCTCCGGTGAAAAACTGTTTTTT.

The chain has TRBV7-9 and TRBJ2-1; 12 positions match TRBD2. Per the germline V gene, CDR1 is SEHNR and CDR2 is FQNEAQ (reference sequence). CDR3 length: 14 residues. Losses at the gene ends were 5 bases for V and 9 bases for J; bases not matched to a gene: 5. The CDR3 sequence is CASSATSGGSEQFF. CDR3 in DNA: TGTGCCAGCAGCGCGACTAGCGGGGGAAGTGAGCAGTTCTTC.

The chain combines TRBV28 with TRBJ1-6; 7 nucleotides align to TRBD1. V shed 2 bases, J shed 10 bases, and the junction held 5 bases outside the gene matches. This CDR3 contains 14 residues. Looked up from germline, CDR1 is MDHEN and CDR2 is SYDVKM. The CDR3 DNA reads TGTGCCAGCAGTTTAGGACAGGACCTCTCACCCCTCCACTTT. This translates into CASSLGQDLSPLHF. The complete variable domain, with remaining parts taken from reference TRBV28 and TRBJ1-6, reads DVKVTQSSRYLVKRTGEKVFLECVQDMDHENMFWYRQDPGLGLRLIYFSYDVKMKEKGDIPEGYSVSREKKERFSLILESASTNQTSMYLCASSLGQDLSPLHFGNGTRLTVT.

The chain recombines TRBV2 with TRBJ2-2; D remains unclear. V was cut by 0 bases and J by 8 bases, with 10 bases left in between. Germline lookup yields CDR1 SNHLY and CDR2 FYNNEI. CDR3 length: 14 amino acids. The CDR3 DNA reads TGTGCCAGCAGTGAAGCGCTCGGTCGGGGGGAGCTGTTTTTT. Its translation: CASSEALGRGELFF.

This chain connects TRBV10-3 to TRBJ2-4, with D maybe TRBD1 (5 bases). The V and J ends lost 0 bases and 0 bases respectively, with 12 bases between them. The germline gives CDR1 ENHRY, CDR2 SYGVKD. The length of the CDR3 is 17 residues. The CDR3 loop is CAISESLAGLAKNIQYF. The DNA for the CDR3 is TGTGCCATCAGTGAGTCGTTGGCAGGGCTAGCCAAAAACATTCAGTACTTC.

The sample holds one count of this clone. The CDR3: CASTASGGGSYNEQFF. The CDR3 nucleotides are TGTGCCAGCACCGCCTCCGGCGGGGGCTCCTACAATGAGCAGTTCTTC. The chain couples TRBV7-2 to TRBJ2-1; 7 nucleotides match TRBD2. Germline values: CDR1 SGHTA, CDR2 FQGNSA. The junction had 9 bases not matched to a gene; V was cut back by 7 bases and J by 0 bases. This CDR3 is 16 amino acids long. Looking up the rest from reference TRBV7-2 and TRBJ2-1 gives the full variable domain: GAGVSQSPSNKVTEKGKDVELRCDPISGHTALYWYRQSLGQGLEFLIYFQGNSAPDKSGLPSDRFSAERTGGSVSTLTIQRTQQEDSAVYLCASTASGGGSYNEQFFGPGTRLTVL.

The chain recombines TRBV7-9 with TRBJ1-6; perhaps TRBD1 as D (5 bases). CDR3 length: 13 residues. Germline V lookup: CDR1 SEHNR, CDR2 FQNEAQ (reference sequence). Between the trimmed V and J ends, which lost 5 bases and 14 bases, there was a span of 16 bases. This chain's CDR3 is CASSGGTGMTLHF. CDR3 coding DNA: TGTGCCAGCAGCGGGGGGACCGGGATGACCCTCCACTTT.

J is TRBJ2-1 and V is TRBV7-9, with a possible D match to TRBD1 (5 bases). Germline V lookup: CDR1 SEHNR, CDR2 FQNEAQ (reference sequence). The CDR3 is made up of 13 amino acids. Trimming took 10 bases from V and 4 from J, leaving 14 bases between them. For the CDR3, the DNA is TGTGCCACCGAAAGGGGCAGATACAATGAGCAGTTCTTC. It is translated as CATERGRYNEQFF.

The V gene is TRBV5-1, the J gene TRBJ2-1, with 10 nucleotides matching TRBD2. The CDR3 has 16 residues. Germline V gene sequence: CDR1 SGHRS, CDR2 YFSETQ. V lost 0 bases, J lost 4 bases, and 4 bases stayed unmatched. The CDR3 is CASSLVVAGGYNEQFF. For the CDR3, the DNA is TGCGCCAGCAGCTTGGTCGTAGCGGGGGGTTACAATGAGCAGTTCTTC.

J is TRBJ2-3 and V is TRBV3-1 (or the pseudogene TRBV3-2); the match to TRBD2 covers 9 bases. V shed 0 bases and J 1 base; nucleotides not matched to a gene: 17. This CDR3 comprises 21 residues. The V gene's germline CDR1 is LGHDT and CDR2 YNNKEL (reference sequence). CDR3 sequence: CASSQELRLAVAPWGTDTQYF. CDR3 sequence (DNA): TGTGCCAGCAGCCAAGAGCTTCGACTAGCGGTTGCCCCCTGGGGCACAGATACGCAGTATTTT.

V is TRBV5-5 and J is TRBJ2-2; D perhaps matches TRBD2 (5 bases). Germline CDR1 SGHKS, CDR2 YYEKEE (reference sequence). Trimming took 7 bases from V and 3 from J, leaving 19 bases between them. The CDR3 runs 16 residues. The CDR3 DNA is TGTGCCAGCTCACCGGCACCGGGATCCTACACCGGGGAGCTGTTTTTT. This codes for CASSPAPGSYTGELFF.

J is TRBJ1-1 and V is TRBV11-3, with 8 bases aligning to TRBD1. This CDR3 is 14 amino acids long. Trimming at V came to 5 bases and at J to 2 bases, leaving 4 bases not matched to a gene. Germline V CDR1 and CDR2: SGHNT, YENEEA. In nucleotides, the CDR3 is TGTGCCAGCAGCAAAGGACAGGGTAACACTGAAGCTTTCTTT. Translation: CASSKGQGNTEAFF.

This clone was counted once. CDR3 amino acids: CASSGIRLAGDQSSYNEQFF. CDR3 sequence (DNA): TGTGCCAGCAGCGGGATCCGACTAGCGGGGGACCAAAGCTCCTACAATGAGCAGTTCTTC. The chain uses TRBV9 and TRBJ2-1, with 12 bases that match TRBD2. Looked up from germline, CDR1 is SGDLS and CDR2 is YYNGEE. Trimming took 3 bases from V and 0 from J; bases not matched to a gene: 13. The CDR3 has 20 residues.

The chain employs TRBV20-1 and TRBJ1-5; no clear D gene. The CDR3 contains 13 residues. CDR1 and CDR2 (germline): DFQATT, SNEGSKA (reference sequence). Trimming cost V 3 bases and J 7 bases, with 13 bases left between them. The CDR3 DNA is TGCAGTGCTAGTAAAGATTCCGGGCAGCCCCAGCATTTT. It codes for CSASKDSGQPQHF.

This chain uses TRBV11-2 with TRBJ1-5; maybe TRBD1 (6 bases). Germline CDR1 reads SGHAT; CDR2 reads FQNNGV. This CDR3 contains 15 residues. V was trimmed by 0 bases and J by 2 bases, leaving 8 bases between them. Here the CDR3 reads CASSLDRGGNQPQHF. In DNA form, the CDR3 reads TGTGCCAGCAGCTTAGACAGGGGAGGCAATCAGCCCCAGCATTTT.

The chain has TRBV27 and TRBJ2-5; TRBD1 is a possible D gene (6 bases). Germline V lookup: CDR1 MNHEY, CDR2 SMNVEV (reference sequence). The V gene lost 5 bases and the J gene lost 2 bases, with 18 bases spanning the gap. The CDR3 has 16 residues. In DNA, the CDR3 is TGTGCCAGCAGTGAGAACAGGGTAGGACTGCAAGAGACCCAGTACTTC. Its protein is CASSENRVGLQETQYF.

The V call is TRBV11-3, the J call TRBJ2-2, with D maybe TRBD1 (6 bases). Germline lookup yields CDR1 SGHNT and CDR2 YENEEA. This CDR3 is 15 amino acids long. V was clipped by 5 bases and J by 2 bases, with 12 bases between them. The CDR3 loop reads CASSATGINTGELFF. The DNA of the CDR3 is TGTGCCAGCAGCGCCACAGGGATTAACACCGGGGAGCTGTTTTTT.